This T cell receptor (beta chain) emerged from a study of control samples from healthy donors and cancer patients. Germline lookup yields CDR1 SGHRS and CDR2 YFSETQ. The CDR3 has 16 residues. J lost 4 bases, V lost 3 bases, and 8 bases had no gene match. Measured with immunoSEQ multiplex PCR; TCRdb has only the in-frame clones, and not every one. In the table there are tens of thousands of clones, 85% to 95% of which are singletons. The sequenced sample was PBMCs. This TCR was recovered from a woman aged 40 to 55 with head and neck cancer. The chain joins TRBV5-1 to TRBJ2-1; 9 nucleotides agree with TRBD2. CDR3 loop: CASSSLPSGGYNEQFF. The CDR3 DNA sequence: TGCGCCAGCAGCTCACTGCCCAGCGGGGGGTACAATGAGCAGTTCTTC.